The rows below give T cell receptor beta chains drawn from one sample of a study of cytotoxic CD8 clonotypes in ibrutinib-treated CLL. Generated by immunoSEQ multiplex PCR, the TCRdb table keeps only in-frame clones and is missing some. Of hundreds of thousands of clones in the sample, 60% to 75% are singletons; the top ten hold approximately 15%. The source was PBMCs, collected after 24 months of ibrutinib treatment. These receptors were taken from a human donor with chronic lymphocytic leukemia. CDR3s include the opening cysteine and the closing phenylalanine or tryptophan. Fields, in order: D gene, J gene, CDR3 length, V gene, clone size, CDR3 protein, CDR3 DNA. A D gene is named only where the DNA matches it firmly. Clone size is shown for a subset of rows, as once, few, many or a class of expanded clone.

TRBD2	TRBJ2-1	15	TRBV9	-	CASSVGLAGADEQFF	TGTGCCAGCAGCGTAGGGTTAGCGGGAGCCGATGAGCAGTTCTTC
-	TRBJ1-2	15	TRBV19	-	CASIWSLGSREGYTF	TGTGCCAGTATTTGGAGTCTCGGAAGCCGGGAGGGCTACACCTTC
TRBD1	TRBJ2-2	15	TRBV7-3	-	CASSRTGANTGELFF	TGTGCCAGCAGCAGGACAGGGGCGAACACCGGGGAGCTGTTTTTT
-	TRBJ2-7	13	TRBV30	-	CAMVDGNSYEQYF	TGTGCCATGGTGGACGGGAACTCCTACGAGCAGTACTTC
TRBD2	TRBJ2-7	13	TRBV11-1	-	CASSLMIAGVEYF	TGTGCCAGCAGTTTGATGATAGCGGGAGTGGAGTACTTC
-	TRBJ2-7	15	TRBV27	-	CASSLKGTSVGEQYF	TGTGCCAGCAGTTTAAAAGGGACTTCGGTGGGCGAGCAGTACTTC
-	TRBJ2-3	15	TRBV5-1	-	CASSLNGYRSDTQYF	TGCGCCAGCAGCTTGAACGGATACCGGTCGGATACGCAGTATTTT
-	TRBJ1-5	13	TRBV5-1	few	CASRAEGNQPQHF	TGCGCCAGCAGGGCAGAAGGCAATCAGCCCCAGCATTTT
-	TRBJ1-5	14	TRBV6-5	once	CASSYSGGDQPQHF	TGTGCCAGCAGTTATTCGGGGGGCGATCAGCCCCAGCATTTT
-	TRBJ1-5	15	TRBV29-1	-	CSVEVGGTRSGAQHF	TGCAGCGTTGAAGTGGGGGGGACAAGGTCTGGGGCCCAGCATTTT
TRBD2	TRBJ2-1	16	TRBV7-3	-	CASSPGSLAGYNEQFF	TGTGCCAGCAGCCCCGGGTCGCTAGCGGGGTACAATGAGCAGTTCTTC
-	TRBJ1-4	15	TRBV6-6	-	CASRSTGTANEKLFF	TGTGCCAGCAGGTCAACAGGGACGGCTAATGAAAAACTGTTTTTT
TRBD1	TRBJ1-2	16	TRBV9	-	CASSSRTGGGVGGYTF	TGTGCCAGCAGCTCCCGGACAGGGGGCGGGGTAGGCGGCTACACCTTC
-	TRBJ1-1	14	TRBV7-3	-	CASSLGTVSSEAFF	TGTGCCAGCAGCCTGGGCACAGTCTCATCCGAAGCTTTCTTT
-	TRBJ1-5	14	TRBV7-9	-	CASSLVNSNQPQHF	TGTGCCAGCAGCTTAGTGAATAGCAATCAGCCCCAGCATTTT
-	TRBJ1-3	15	TRBV9	-	CASSVEGHSGNTIYF	TGTGCCAGCAGCGTAGAAGGCCACTCTGGAAACACCATATATTTT
-	TRBJ1-2	12	TRBV19	-	CASNWGSYGYTF	TGTGCCAGTAACTGGGGAAGCTATGGCTACACCTTC
-	TRBJ2-7	14	TRBV29-1	-	CSVFLGQSSYEQYF	TGCAGCGTCTTCTTGGGACAAAGCTCCTACGAGCAGTACTTC
-	TRBJ2-7	15	TRBV4-2	few	CASSPTAGPTYEQYF	TGTGCCAGCAGCCCAACGGCGGGACCCACCTACGAGCAGTACTTC
-	TRBJ1-2	13	TRBV2	-	CASSATGTGGYTF	TGTGCCAGCAGTGCCACAGGGACGGGAGGCTACACCTTC
TRBD1	TRBJ1-2	14	TRBV6-5	few	CASSGTGGAYGYTF	TGTGCCAGCAGTGGGACAGGGGGCGCGTATGGCTACACCTTC
-	TRBJ1-5	12	TRBV7-9	-	CASSFSNQPQHF	TGTGCCAGCAGCTTTTCGAATCAGCCCCAGCATTTT
TRBD2	TRBJ2-3	15	TRBV9	-	CASSVRASGSDTQYF	TGTGCCAGCAGCGTAAGGGCTAGCGGCTCAGATACGCAGTATTTT
-	TRBJ1-2	14	TRBV6-5	few	CASSYSAKGGGYTF	TGTGCCAGCAGTTACTCGGCGAAGGGAGGAGGCTACACCTTC
-	TRBJ2-1	15	TRBV28	few	CASSQLPGDPNEQFF	TGTGCCAGCAGCCAGCTGCCAGGGGATCCCAATGAGCAGTTCTTC
-	TRBJ1-1	15	TRBV2	once	CASSDLGVGAGEAFF	TGTGCCAGCAGTGACTTGGGCGTGGGGGCTGGTGAAGCTTTCTTT